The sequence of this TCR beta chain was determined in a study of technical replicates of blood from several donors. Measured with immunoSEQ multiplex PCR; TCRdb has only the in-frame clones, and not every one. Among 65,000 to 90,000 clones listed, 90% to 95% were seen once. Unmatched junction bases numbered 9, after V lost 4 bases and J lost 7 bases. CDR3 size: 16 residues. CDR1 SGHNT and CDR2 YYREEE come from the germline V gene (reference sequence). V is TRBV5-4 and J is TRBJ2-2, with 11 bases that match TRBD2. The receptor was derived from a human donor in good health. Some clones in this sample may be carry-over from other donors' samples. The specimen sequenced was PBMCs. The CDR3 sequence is CASSPVAGGQNGELFF. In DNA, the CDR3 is TGTGCCAGCAGCCCCGTAGCGGGGGGGCAAAACGGGGAGCTGTTTTTT.